This T cell receptor beta chain is from a study of human thymus T cells. Sequenced by immunoSEQ multiplex PCR; TCRdb stores in-frame clones only, minus some. The sample holds approximately 71,000 clones, approximately 95% seen once. General observations from the study: Related research has reported that thymic repertoires overlap highly among unrelated individuals. Thymic and blood repertoires appeared to show biased V and J gene usage.

The germline gives CDR1 DFQATT, CDR2 SNEGSKA (reference sequence). This CDR3 spans 11 amino acids. The V and J ends lost 1 base and 3 bases respectively, with 2 bases between them. Resections from corrective heart surgery provided thymus tissue. This clone occurred a few times. The antigen is undetermined. The V call is TRBV20-1, the J call TRBJ2-3, with D hard to call. Sample: thymus tissue. The source is a girl under two years old with a congenital heart defect but otherwise immunologically healthy. CDR3 in amino acids: CSARVTDTQYF. The CDR3 DNA follows: TGCAGTGCTAGAGTGACAGATACGCAGTATTTT.